The clone carrying this T cell receptor beta chain was detected only once. As yet, its antigen is unknown. Every donor was a Caucasian adult from Nashville, Tennessee. A CD45RA+ naive subset and a CD45RA-negative memory subset were split from CD4+ cells. Genomic DNA from each subset was divided evenly over several immunoSEQ plates. The method was immunoSEQ multiplex PCR; TCRdb's version includes in-frame clones alone and lacks a portion of them. Among approximately 1.4 million clones listed, around 98% were seen once. The data originate from a study of shared clonotypes between healthy human individuals. Germline assignment: CDR1 MNHNS and CDR2 SASEGT. CDR3 length equals 16 residues. V lost 4 bases, J lost 3 bases, and 8 bases stayed unmatched. Findings of the study overall: Among the subsets, naive ones generally showed larger estimated richness than memory ones.

What was sequenced was naive CD4+ T cells sorted from blood. Subset: CD45RA+ positively selected. The genes are TRBV6-1 and TRBJ2-2; 7 bases are a match to TRBD2. The sequence was obtained from a man between 25 and 39 years old in good health. The CDR3: CASSGRPGGHTGELFF. CDR3 bases: TGTGCCAGCAGTGGGAGGCCGGGAGGACACACCGGGGAGCTGTTTTTT.